This T cell receptor (beta chain) derives from a study of TIL therapy for anti-PD-1-resistant metastatic lung cancer. Stated time point: pre-treatment sample, taken before nivolumab and TIL therapy. The CDR3 is 15 amino acids. Losses at the gene ends were 4 bases for V and 7 bases for J; bases not matched to a gene: 8. Germline V lookup: CDR1 SGHVS, CDR2 FQNEAQ. This was the immunoSEQ v3 assay. The table came from immunoSEQ multiplex PCR; TCRdb's copy has only in-frame clones and leaves some out. This repertoire shows tens of thousands of clones, 79% found once; its top ten account for around 4.8%. This rearrangement joins TRBV7-8 to TRBJ2-2; 8 nucleotides align to TRBD2. The sequenced sample was blood, obtained at baseline. This TCR was sampled from a woman aged 30 to 85 with non-small cell lung cancer. DNA for the CDR3: TGTGCCAGCAGCTCCGGGACTAGGATTGGCGGGGAGCTGTTTTTT. Its translation is CASSSGTRIGGELFF.